This TCR beta chain is drawn from a study of beta chain features in type 1 diabetes. Reverse transcription of all isolated RNA meant that expressed TCRB transcripts were sequenced. Profiled with immunoSEQ multiplex PCR; TCRdb holds only in-frame clones, not every one. The data contain under 450,000 clones, approximately 15% of them singletons. CDR3 length: 16 residues. Germline values: CDR1 SGHVS, CDR2 FNYEAQ. The germline V and J ends were trimmed by 5 bases and 4 bases, with 17 bases remaining between them. This TCR was recovered from a man aged 25-45 years in good health. The specimen was naive CD4+ T cells from blood. The chain uses TRBV7-6 and TRBJ1-4; no firm D call. CDR3 DNA: TGTGCCAGCAGCGGAGGAGGACGGAACCGTAATGAAAAACTGTTTTTT. Translated, it gives CASSGGGRNRNEKLFF.